The next 21 T cell receptor beta chains were all read from a single sample in a study of CD8 T cells in Susac syndrome. With random hexamers, roughly 0.45 to 1 ug RNA was reverse transcribed. Using its own MiXCR run on the immunoSEQ multiplex PCR reads, TCRdb lists one record per CDR3 protein. The sample consists of 100,000 to 150,000 distinct CDR3 sequences, roughly 80% of them appearing once. Sequencing input: CD8+ T cells from PBMCs. Every receptor here comes from a human donor with multiple sclerosis.

CDR3 region: CASSFIENPHTQYF. The CDR3 DNA sequence: TGTGCCAGCAGCTTCATAGAGAATCCACATACGCAGTATTTT. This sequence joins TRBV5-6 and TRBJ2-3; no firm D call. V was cut by 2 bases and J by 7 bases, with 14 bases left in between. Per the germline V gene, CDR1 is SGHDT and CDR2 is YYEEEE. The CDR3 covers 14 residues.

The sample holds one count of this clonotype. This chain uses TRBV6-2 or TRBV6-3 with TRBJ2-7; D call uncertain. Germline V gene lookup returns CDR1 MNHEY and CDR2 SVGEGT. This CDR3 comprises 12 residues. V shed 8 bases and J shed 2 bases, with 10 bases lying between them. CDR3 protein: CASSHGAYEQYV. The CDR3 DNA is TGTGCCAGCTCTCATGGGGCCTACGAGCAGTACGTC.

The rearrangement links TRBV27 to TRBJ1-2; D possibly corresponds to TRBD1 (5 bases). The CDR3 has 14 residues. Per germline, CDR1 MNHEY and CDR2 SMNVEV (reference sequence). V was shortened by 7 bases and J by 1 base, with 13 bases between the two germline ends. The CDR3 spells CASKTASDNYGYTF. As DNA, the CDR3 is TGTGCCAGCAAGACAGCCAGCGATAACTATGGCTACACCTTC.

This clonotype was observed a handful of times. CDR3 nucleotide sequence: TGTGCCAGCAGTTACTCGAGCGGAGGGAGCTACGAGCAGTACGTC. It yields the protein CASSYSSGGSYEQYV. This chain uses TRBV6-5 with TRBJ2-7; D perhaps matches TRBD2 (6 bases). Germline CDR1 MNHEY, CDR2 SVGAGI. Between the trimmed V and J ends, which lost 0 bases and 3 bases, there was a span of 12 bases. This CDR3 is built from 15 residues.

A few counts support this clonotype. As DNA, the CDR3 is TGTGCCAGCAGCCAAGAAAACGGGGCAGGGGGATACGAGCAGTACTTC. This encodes CASSQENGAGGYEQYF. The V gene is TRBV4-2, the J gene TRBJ2-7, with 7 nucleotides matching TRBD1. V dropped 0 bases and J dropped 4; count of bases not matched to a gene: 9. Looked up from germline, CDR1 is LGHNA and CDR2 is YNFKEQ. CDR3 length equals 16 residues.

The genes are TRBV4-1 and TRBJ2-7; no firm D call. CDR3 length equals 15 residues. Germline CDR1 reads MGHRA; CDR2 reads YSYEKL. V dropped 1 base and J dropped 3 bases, with 13 bases sitting between them. CDR3 sequence (DNA): TGCGCCAGCAGCCAAGCTTCGGCCCCTAACTACGAGCAGTACTTC. It translates to CASSQASAPNYEQYF.

The chain employs TRBV6-5 and TRBJ1-1; D remains ambiguous. The V and J ends lost 2 bases and 3 bases respectively, with 7 bases between them. The CDR3 loop spans 13 amino acids. Germline assignment: CDR1 MNHEY and CDR2 SVGAGI. CDR3 sequence reads: CASSYAGDTEAFF. In DNA, the CDR3 is TGTGCCAGCAGTTACGCCGGGGACACTGAAGCTTTCTTT.

This clonotype was detected a few times. The gene calls are TRBV19 and TRBJ2-1; 11 bases are shared with TRBD2. The germline gives CDR1 LNHDA, CDR2 SQIVND (reference sequence). CDR3 length: 17 residues. J lost 3 bases, V lost 4 bases, and 8 bases had no gene match. The CDR3 here is CASSTPVTSGNYNEQFF. In nucleotides, the CDR3 is TGTGCCAGTAGTACTCCAGTGACTAGCGGGAACTACAATGAGCAGTTCTTC.

This chain joins TRBV20-1 and TRBJ2-1, with TRBD2 matching 12 bases. CDR3 length: 15 residues. Germline CDR1 reads DFQATT; CDR2 reads SNEGSKA (reference sequence). Trimming removed 5 bases from V and 8 bases from J; junction bases left unmatched: 10. CDR3 protein: CSASPTSGGRDEQFF. DNA for the CDR3: TGCAGTGCTTCCCCGACTAGCGGGGGTAGGGATGAGCAGTTCTTC.

A note on this clonotype: The conserved final phenylalanine or tryptophan is absent from the CDR3, which likely points to a read error. The genes are TRBV19 and TRBJ1-1; no clear D. The CDR3 totals 14 residues. The germline V and J ends were trimmed by 5 bases and 0 bases, with 10 bases remaining between them. Germline values: CDR1 LNHDA, CDR2 SQIVND (reference sequence). The CDR3 loop is CASSGKELNTEAFL. The CDR3 DNA follows: TGTGCCAGTAGTGGGAAGGAGTTGAACACTGAAGCTTTCCTT.

In nucleotides, the CDR3 is TGCGCCAGCAGCCAAGTACTGGGGACCTATGGCTACACCTTC. Translating it yields CASSQVLGTYGYTF. V and J are TRBV4-1 and TRBJ1-2; tentatively, D is TRBD1 (5 bases). V was shortened by 1 base and J by 4 bases, with 10 bases between the two germline ends. Germline V gene sequence: CDR1 MGHRA, CDR2 YSYEKL. The CDR3 is 14 amino acids.

The chain recombines TRBV9 with TRBJ1-5; D remains ambiguous. V was cut by 0 bases and J by 4 bases, with 14 bases left in between. Germline V lookup: CDR1 SGDLS, CDR2 YYNGEE. This CDR3 region has 16 residues. The chain's CDR3 is CASSVGRQPRNQPQHF. The DNA for the CDR3 is TGTGCCAGCAGCGTAGGGAGGCAGCCGAGGAATCAGCCCCAGCATTTT.

The gene calls are TRBV7-2 and TRBJ2-1, with TRBD2 matching over 10 bases. V dropped 4 bases and J dropped 3; count of bases not matched to a gene: 3. This CDR3 has 15 residues. Germline values: CDR1 SGHTA, CDR2 FQGNSA. CDR3 in amino acids: CASSSIAGGYNEQFF. For the CDR3, the DNA is TGTGCCAGCAGCTCGATAGCGGGAGGCTACAATGAGCAGTTCTTC.

This chain uses TRBV5-1 with TRBJ1-1; 7 nucleotides line up with TRBD1. Germline V gene lookup returns CDR1 SGHRS and CDR2 YFSETQ. Losses at the gene ends were 4 bases for V and 5 bases for J; bases not matched to a gene: 8. The CDR3 loop spans 14 amino acids. The CDR3 DNA reads as TGCGCCAGCAGCGCGACAGGGAGGGGAACTGAAGCTTTCTTT. It codes for CASSATGRGTEAFF.

This chain uses TRBV19 with TRBJ1-5; TRBD1 aligns across 9 bases. Germline CDR1 is LNHDA and CDR2 is SQIVND (reference sequence). The V segment lost 5 bases and the J segment 6 bases; nucleotides outside the gene matches: 8. The CDR3 spans 15 residues. The CDR3 DNA reads as TGTGCCAGTAGTCCCTCGACAGGGGGGCCTCAGCCCCAGCATTTT. Its protein is CASSPSTGGPQPQHF.

The chain carries TRBV30 and TRBJ2-7; D call uncertain. The CDR3 spans 12 residues. From germline, CDR1 is GTSNPN and CDR2 SVGIG (reference sequence). Trimming stripped 2 bases from V and 3 bases from J, with 8 bases between. As DNA, the CDR3 is TGTGCCTGGAGTCGGGTACGCTACGAGCAGTACGTC. It codes for CAWSRVRYEQYV.

The chain couples TRBV7-2 to TRBJ2-2; D is unclear. The V gene's germline CDR1 is SGHTA and CDR2 FQGNSA. There are 11 residues in the CDR3. Trimming shortened V by 4 bases and J by 9 bases, and 6 bases separated the two germline ends. The CDR3 nucleotides are TGTGCCAGCAGCTACTTGCGGGAGCTGTTTTTT. Encoded protein: CASSYLRELFF.

The CDR3 sequence is CASQDRARANVLTF. The CDR3 bases are TGTGCCAGCCAAGACAGGGCGAGGGCCAACGTCCTGACTTTC. The chain recombines TRBV2 with TRBJ2-6; 7 bases line up with TRBD1. Per the germline V gene, CDR1 is SNHLY and CDR2 is FYNNEI. This CDR3 has 14 amino acids. V trimming: 8 bases; J trimming: 5 bases; junction bases outside the gene matches: 6.

The chain combines TRBV9 with TRBJ1-3, with D possibly being TRBD1 (5 bases). Germline CDR1 is SGDLS and CDR2 is YYNGEE. V lost 4 bases, J lost 4 bases, and 21 bases lay in between. The CDR3 spans 17 residues. The CDR3 DNA follows: TGTGCCAGCAGCCCCTCGGCAGGGCCGGAGGTGGGAAACACCATATATTTT. Translated, it gives CASSPSAGPEVGNTIYF. The full variable domain, in which reference TRBV9 and TRBJ1-3 provide the parts outside the CDR3, is DSGVTQTPKHLITATGQRVTLRCSPRSGDLSVYWYQQSLDQGLQFLIQYYNGEERAKGNILERFSAQQFPDLHSELNLSSLELGDSALYFCASSPSAGPEVGNTIYFGEGSWLTVV.

The genes are TRBV27 and TRBJ2-3, with D perhaps being TRBD1 or TRBD2 (6 bases each). This CDR3 is 14 amino acids long. CDR1 is MNHEY and CDR2 is SMNVEV in the germline V gene (reference sequence). V was trimmed by 7 bases and J by 3 bases, leaving 14 bases between them. CDR3 protein: CASTPLGGTDTQYF. CDR3 sequence (DNA): TGTGCCAGCACCCCTTTAGGGGGGACAGATACGCAGTATTTT.

The rearrangement uses TRBV9 and TRBJ2-2; 7 bases agree with TRBD1. Germline V gives CDR1 SGDLS, CDR2 YYNGEE. This CDR3 is built from 13 residues. After removal of 3 bases from V and 8 bases from J, the junction contained 4 bases not matched to a gene. CDR3 nucleotides: TGTGCCAGCAGCGAAGGGGGCTTTGGGGAGCTGTTTTTT. As protein: CASSEGGFGELFF.